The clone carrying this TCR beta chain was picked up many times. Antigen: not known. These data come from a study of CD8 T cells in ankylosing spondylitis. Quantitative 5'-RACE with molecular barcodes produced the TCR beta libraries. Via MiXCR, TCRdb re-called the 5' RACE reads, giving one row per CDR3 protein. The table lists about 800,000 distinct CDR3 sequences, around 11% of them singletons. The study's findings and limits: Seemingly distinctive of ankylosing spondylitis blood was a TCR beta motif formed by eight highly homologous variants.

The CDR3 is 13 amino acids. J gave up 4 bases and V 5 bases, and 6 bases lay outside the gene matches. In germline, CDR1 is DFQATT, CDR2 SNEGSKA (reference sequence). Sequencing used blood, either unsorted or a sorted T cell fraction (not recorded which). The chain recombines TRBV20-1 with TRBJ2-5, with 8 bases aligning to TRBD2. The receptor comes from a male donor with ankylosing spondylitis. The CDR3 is CSAGAGVGETQYF. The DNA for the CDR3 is TGCAGTGCTGGAGCGGGAGTTGGAGAGACCCAGTACTTC.